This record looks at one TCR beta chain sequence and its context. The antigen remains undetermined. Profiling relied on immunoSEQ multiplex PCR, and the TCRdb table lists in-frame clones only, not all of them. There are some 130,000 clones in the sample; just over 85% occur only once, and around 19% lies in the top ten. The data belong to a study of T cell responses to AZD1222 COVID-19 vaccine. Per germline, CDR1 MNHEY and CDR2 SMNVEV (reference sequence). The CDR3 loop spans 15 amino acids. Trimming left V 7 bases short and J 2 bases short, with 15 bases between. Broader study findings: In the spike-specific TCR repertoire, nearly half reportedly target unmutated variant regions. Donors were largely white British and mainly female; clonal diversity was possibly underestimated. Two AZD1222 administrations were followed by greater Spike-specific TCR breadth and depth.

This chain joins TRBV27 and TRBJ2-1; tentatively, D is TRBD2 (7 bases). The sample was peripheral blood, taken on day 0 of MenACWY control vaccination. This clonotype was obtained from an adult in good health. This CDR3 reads CASNPGGPAYNEQFF. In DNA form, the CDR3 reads TGTGCCAGCAACCCGGGGGGCCCCGCCTACAATGAGCAGTTCTTC.